Sequencing of this TCR beta chain was carried out in a study of CD8 T cells in Susac syndrome. Between the trimmed V and J ends, which lost 0 bases and 4 bases, there was a span of 9 bases. The CDR3 covers 14 residues. From germline, CDR1 is MNHEY and CDR2 SVGAGI. RNA totalling roughly 0.5 to 1 ug underwent reverse transcription with random hexamers. Amplification of TCR beta CDR3 by immunoSEQ multiplex PCR spanned 54 Vbeta and 13 Jbeta. A single record per CDR3 protein comes from TCRdb applying MiXCR to the immunoSEQ multiplex PCR reads. Of about 240,000 distinct CDR3 sequences listed, 90% to 96% were seen once; the top ten hold around 0.093%.

Sequenced material: CD4+ T cells from PBMCs. The clonotype was recovered from a human donor with Susac syndrome. The chain uses TRBV6-5 and TRBJ1-2, with D possibly being TRBD1 (5 bases). This CDR3 reads CASSYSPQVYGYTF. The CDR3 DNA reads TGTGCCAGCAGTTACTCGCCACAGGTCTATGGCTACACCTTC.